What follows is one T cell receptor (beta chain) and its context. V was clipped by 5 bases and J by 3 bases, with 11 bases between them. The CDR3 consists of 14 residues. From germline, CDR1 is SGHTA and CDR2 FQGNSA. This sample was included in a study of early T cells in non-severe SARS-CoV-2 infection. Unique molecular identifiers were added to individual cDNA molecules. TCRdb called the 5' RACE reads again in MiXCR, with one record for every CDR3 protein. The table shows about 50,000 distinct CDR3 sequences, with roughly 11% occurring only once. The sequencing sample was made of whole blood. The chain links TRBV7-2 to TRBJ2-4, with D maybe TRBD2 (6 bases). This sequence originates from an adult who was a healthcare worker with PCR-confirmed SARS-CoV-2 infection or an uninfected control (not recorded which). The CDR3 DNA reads TGTGCCAGCAGCCCAATGGGAGGCAAAAACATTCAGTACTTC. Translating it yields CASSPMGGKNIQYF.